This T cell receptor beta chain was recorded in a study of T cells in Graves' hyperthyroidism and ophthalmopathy. Amplification yielded TCR beta CDR3 regions, with RNA transcripts as the source. During a first-round RT-PCR of the TCR CDR3, the HTBI primer set was used. TCRdb reprocessed the multiplex PCR reads via MiXCR and lists one record per CDR3 protein. The sample has more than 650,000 distinct CDR3 sequences, around 15% seen once. Germline CDR1 reads LGHDT; CDR2 reads YNNKEL (reference sequence). The CDR3 is made up of 17 amino acids. Trimming shortened V by 0 bases and J by 6 bases, and 18 bases separated the two germline ends. This clonotype was counted between two and nine times.

The clonotype was recovered from a young woman with Graves' hyperthyroidism. The genes are TRBV3-1 and TRBJ2-4; possibly TRBD2 for D (5 bases). Input material: blood. CDR3 DNA: TGTGCCAGCAGCCAAGAGAGGGAGAACGCTTTCGGAAACATTCAGTACTTC. Translated, it gives CASSQERENAFGNIQYF.